These 30 T cell receptor beta chains were all obtained from the same sample, sequenced in a study of blood T cell repertoires in COVID-19. The repertoire was sequenced with immunoSEQ multiplex PCR; TCRdb's copy has only in-frame clones and lacks some. The data show some 83,000 clones, with less than 80% seen just once and 13% to 15% held by the top ten. Material: peripheral blood. The receptors derive from a woman aged 80 or over with acute or convalescent COVID-19.

The chain couples TRBV12-5 to TRBJ2-3; D is unresolved. Germline V lookup: CDR1 LGHNT, CDR2 FRNRAP. CDR3 size: 13 residues. With 1 base removed from V and 8 bases from J, the gap between germline ends came to 10 bases. The DNA of the CDR3 is TGTGCTAGTGGTTTGGACCTACAGCTTACGCAGTATTTT. Protein sequence: CASGLDLQLTQYF.

The J gene is TRBJ1-4, the V gene TRBV7-2; D remains unclear. Between the trimmed V and J ends, which lost 2 bases and 8 bases, there was a span of 9 bases. CDR1 is SGHTA and CDR2 is FQGNSA in the germline V gene. The CDR3 contains 13 residues. CDR3 in DNA: TGTGCCAGCAGCTTATGGGGAGGGGAAAAACTGTTTTTT. This codes for CASSLWGGEKLFF. The variable domain in full, with the rest retrieved from reference TRBV7-2 and TRBJ1-4, is GAGVSQSPSNKVTEKGKDVELRCDPISGHTALYWYRQSLGQGLEFLIYFQGNSAPDKSGLPSDRFSAERTGGSVSTLTIQRTQQEDSAVYLCASSLWGGEKLFFGSGTQLSVL.

The rearrangement links TRBV19 to TRBJ2-2; 8 bases line up with TRBD1. Germline CDR1 is LNHDA and CDR2 is SQIVND (reference sequence). V shed 6 bases and J 2 bases; nucleotides not matched to a gene: 8. The length of the CDR3 is 16 residues. Here the CDR3 DNA reads TGTGCCAGTAGGAAACGGACAGGGCTAAACACCGGGGAGCTGTTTTTT. It translates to CASRKRTGLNTGELFF.

V usage is TRBV2 and J usage is TRBJ2-1; D gene uncertain. Germline values: CDR1 SNHLY, CDR2 FYNNEI. CDR3 size: 11 residues. Trimming shortened V by 6 bases and J by 6 bases, and 6 bases separated the two germline ends. CDR3 loop: CASRYSNEQFF. The CDR3 region has the DNA TGTGCCAGCAGGTACTCCAATGAGCAGTTCTTC.

This clone has only one observation. This chain connects TRBV27 to TRBJ2-2; maybe TRBD2 (6 bases). The CDR3 runs 14 residues. CDR1 is MNHEY, CDR2 SMNVEV, per germline (reference sequence). V lost 10 bases to trimming and J lost 0 bases, with 12 bases between them. CDR3 in amino acids: CAISGLPNTGELFF. The CDR3 bases are TGTGCCATCTCGGGACTCCCGAACACCGGGGAGCTGTTTTTT.

The rearrangement joins TRBV7-2 to TRBJ2-1; TRBD1 matches 7 bases. The CDR3 has 15 residues. CDR1 and CDR2 (germline): SGHTA, FQGNSA. V shed 5 bases and J 4 bases; nucleotides not matched to a gene: 8. CDR3 residues: CASSTPPGQYNEQFF. CDR3 bases: TGTGCCAGCAGCACGCCTCCGGGACAGTACAATGAGCAGTTCTTC.

V gene TRBV2 combines with J gene TRBJ1-5, with a possible D match to TRBD1 (5 bases). V was shortened by 4 bases and J by 3 bases, with 7 bases between the two germline ends. The CDR3 spans 13 residues. Germline lookup yields CDR1 SNHLY and CDR2 FYNNEI. CDR3 amino acids: CASSGQPNQPQHF. In nucleotides, the CDR3 is TGTGCCAGCAGTGGACAGCCCAATCAGCCCCAGCATTTT. The whole variable domain, filled in from reference TRBV2 and TRBJ1-5, reads EPEVTQTPSHQVTQMGQEVILRCVPISNHLYFYWYRQILGQKVEFLVSFYNNEISEKSEIFDDQFSVERPDGSNFTLKIRSTKLEDSAMYFCASSGQPNQPQHFGDGTRLSIL.

This clone was detected a few times. The genes are TRBV5-6 and TRBJ1-2, with D uncertain. Germline V CDR1 and CDR2: SGHDT, YYEEEE. The CDR3 has 15 amino acids. V shed 1 base and J shed 8 bases, with 18 bases lying between them. The DNA for the CDR3 is TGTGCCAGCAGCTTGCGAGGGATTCTTCCTATGGGCTACACCTTC. Amino acid sequence: CASSLRGILPMGYTF.

The chain is built from TRBV5-5 and TRBJ2-1; 7 bases map to TRBD2. CDR1 and CDR2 from the germline V gene are SGHKS and YYEKEE (reference sequence). The CDR3 is made up of 15 amino acids. J was trimmed by 1 base and V by 0 bases; bases with no gene match: 1. CDR3 nucleotides: TGTGCCAGCAGCTTGGAGGGACTATCCTACAATGAGCAGTTCTTC. Amino acids: CASSLEGLSYNEQFF.

This clone was seen a handful of times. The chain joins TRBV18 to TRBJ1-1; 10 bases match TRBD1. CDR1 is KGHSH and CDR2 is LQKENI in the germline V gene. The CDR3 spans 14 residues. Trimming at V came to 6 bases and at J to 1 base, leaving 2 bases not matched to a gene. The CDR3 DNA sequence: TGTGCCAGCTCGACAGGGGGCAGGAACACTGAAGCTTTCTTT. Amino acid sequence: CASSTGGRNTEAFF.

V usage is TRBV7-6 and J usage is TRBJ1-5; tentatively, D is TRBD1 (6 bases). Trimming pared 2 bases from V and 3 bases from J, leaving 14 bases between. Germline lookup yields CDR1 SGHVS and CDR2 FNYEAQ. The CDR3 extends over 16 amino acids. The CDR3 protein is CASSLNAQGNNQPQHF. The CDR3 DNA reads as TGTGCCAGCAGCTTAAATGCTCAGGGGAACAATCAGCCCCAGCATTTT.

This clone appeared once. This chain uses TRBV20-1 with TRBJ2-1, with TRBD2 identical over 7 bases. This CDR3 comprises 13 residues. Germline V CDR1 and CDR2: DFQATT, SNEGSKA (reference sequence). The trim removed 3 bases at V and 8 bases at J, leaving 7 bases unmatched. The CDR3 sequence is CSASSGGSDEQFF. DNA for the CDR3: TGCAGTGCTAGTTCCGGGGGGAGCGATGAGCAGTTCTTC.

This chain connects TRBV9 to TRBJ2-2; 7 bases fit TRBD1. V shed 4 bases, J shed 5 bases, and the junction held 8 bases outside the gene matches. This CDR3 is 15 amino acids long. Germline assignment: CDR1 SGDLS and CDR2 YYNGEE. CDR3 DNA: TGTGCCAGCAGCTTAGACAGGGCAGGGACCGGGGAGCTGTTTTTT. Translation: CASSLDRAGTGELFF.

The chain couples TRBV15 to TRBJ1-1; no clear D. The CDR3 contains 13 residues. CDR1 is LNHNV, CDR2 YYDKDF, per germline (reference sequence). Trimming removed 0 bases at V and 2 bases at J, with 4 bases between. The CDR3 loop reads CATSRDPNTEAFF. DNA for the CDR3: TGTGCCACCAGCAGAGATCCTAACACTGAAGCTTTCTTT.

In DNA, the CDR3 is TGTGCCAGCAGCTTAGGCACTATGACTGAGCAGTACTTC. Its protein is CASSLGTMTEQYF. This chain links TRBV7-2 with TRBJ2-7; D not certain. Germline V gene lookup returns CDR1 SGHTA and CDR2 FQGNSA. The germline V and J ends were trimmed by 1 base and 7 bases, with 11 bases remaining between them. The CDR3 extends over 13 amino acids.

The V gene is TRBV7-2, the J gene TRBJ1-5; D gene uncertain. The V end lost 4 bases, the J end lost 4 bases, and 14 bases lay between the germline ends. The CDR3 consists of 15 residues. Germline assignment: CDR1 SGHTA and CDR2 FQGNSA. This chain's CDR3 is CASSYYTSGNQPQHF. The DNA of the CDR3 is TGTGCCAGCAGCTATTATACTAGTGGGAATCAGCCCCAGCATTTT.

A few counts support this clone. In the same sample, other DNA sequences code for this CDR3. The rearrangement joins TRBV5-1 to TRBJ1-3, with a weak D call TRBD1 (5 bases). The length of the CDR3 is 14 residues. Germline V gene lookup returns CDR1 SGHRS and CDR2 YFSETQ. V lost 0 bases to trimming and J lost 3 bases, with 7 bases between them. CDR3 coding DNA: TGCGCCAGCAGCTTGGCAGGGTATGGAAACACCATATATTTT. It specifies CASSLAGYGNTIYF.

The V call is TRBV30, the J call TRBJ1-2; D remains ambiguous. The CDR3 extends over 11 amino acids. CDR1 is GTSNPN, CDR2 SVGIG, per germline (reference sequence). The ends were cut back, 4 bases at V and 8 bases at J, with 11 bases in the middle. This chain's CDR3 is CAWNKNEGYTF. CDR3 sequence (DNA): TGTGCCTGGAACAAGAACGAAGGCTACACCTTC.

The chain links TRBV28 to TRBJ1-5; no reliable D call. This CDR3 region has 16 residues. CDR1 and CDR2 (germline): MDHEN, SYDVKM. Trimming left V 4 bases short and J 1 base short, with 14 bases between. CDR3 amino acids: CASSSSRVGSNQPQHF. The CDR3 DNA reads TGTGCCAGCAGTTCCTCGCGGGTAGGCAGCAATCAGCCCCAGCATTTT.

The genes are TRBV18 and TRBJ2-3, with D hard to call. Germline assignment: CDR1 KGHSH and CDR2 LQKENI. The CDR3 runs to 14 residues. Trimming removed 0 bases at V and 6 bases at J, with 10 bases between. CDR3 region: CASSPPSYKDTQYF. The CDR3 nucleotides are TGTGCCAGCTCACCACCGTCTTACAAGGATACGCAGTATTTT.

The CDR3 protein is CASSADRGSYNSPLHF. For the CDR3, the DNA is TGTGCCAGCAGCGCCGACAGGGGTTCCTATAATTCACCCCTCCACTTT. The chain couples TRBV7-2 to TRBJ1-6; TRBD1 aligns across 8 bases. The germline CDR1 and CDR2 sequences are SGHTA and FQGNSA. V trimming: 5 bases; J trimming: 1 base; junction bases outside the gene matches: 4. The CDR3 runs to 16 residues.

J is TRBJ2-1 and V is TRBV6-6, with 7 bases fitting TRBD1. CDR3 size: 14 residues. CDR1 is MNHNY, CDR2 SVGAGI, per germline (reference sequence). Trimming removed 5 bases from V and 3 bases from J; junction bases left unmatched: 4. CDR3 DNA: TGTGCCAGCAGTCCCAGGACAGGCTACAATGAGCAGTTCTTC. Translating it yields CASSPRTGYNEQFF.

V gene TRBV5-1 combines with J gene TRBJ2-3; D gene unclear. V lost 4 bases to trimming and J lost 2 bases, with 5 bases between them. Germline V lookup: CDR1 SGHRS, CDR2 YFSETQ. The CDR3 spans 12 residues. The CDR3 DNA reads as TGCGCCAGCAGCATCTACACAGATACGCAGTATTTT. Protein sequence: CASSIYTDTQYF.

This chain connects TRBV6-2 or TRBV6-3 to TRBJ1-1, with D uncertain. This CDR3 contains 13 residues. CDR1 and CDR2 from the germline V gene are MNHEY and SVGEGT. V was cut by 4 bases and J by 1 base, with 7 bases left in between. CDR3 nucleotides: TGTGCCAGCAGTTGGACTGAGAACACTGAAGCTTTCTTT. This encodes CASSWTENTEAFF.

The chain carries TRBV28 and TRBJ2-4, with D unresolved. CDR3 size: 15 residues. With 4 bases removed from V and 0 bases from J, the gap between germline ends came to 10 bases. Germline CDR1 MDHEN, CDR2 SYDVKM. The DNA for the CDR3 is TGTGCCAGCAGTTCCATGAGGCTAGCCAAAAACATTCAGTACTTC. It codes for CASSSMRLAKNIQYF.

The chain has TRBV7-2 and TRBJ2-7; possibly TRBD1 for D (5 bases). Germline V gene sequence: CDR1 SGHTA, CDR2 FQGNSA. The CDR3 covers 14 residues. Trimming shortened V by 8 bases and J by 0 bases, and 14 bases separated the two germline ends. The CDR3 DNA is TGTGCCAGCTCGATGGGGCGGTCCTCCTACGAGCAGTACTTC. This translates into CASSMGRSSYEQYF.

The chain couples TRBV6-5 to TRBJ1-1; maybe TRBD1 (5 bases). The CDR3 runs 13 residues. V was trimmed by 7 bases and J by 4 bases, leaving 13 bases between them. Germline lookup yields CDR1 MNHEY and CDR2 SVGAGI. CDR3 amino acids: CASNGVRGTEAFF. CDR3 coding DNA: TGTGCCAGCAATGGGGTTAGGGGCACTGAAGCTTTCTTT.

DNA of the CDR3: TGTGCCAGCAGCTTAAGGCAGGGCTCCTACAATGAGCAGTTCTTC. It is translated as CASSLRQGSYNEQFF. The chain is built from TRBV7-9 and TRBJ2-1; D possibly corresponds to TRBD1 (5 bases). This CDR3 spans 15 amino acids. In germline, CDR1 is SEHNR, CDR2 FQNEAQ (reference sequence). V gave up 2 bases and J gave up 0 bases, with 8 bases separating them.

This clone was observed many times. The chain carries TRBV3-1 (or the pseudogene TRBV3-2) and TRBJ2-7; D possibly corresponds to TRBD1 (5 bases). The length of the CDR3 is 15 residues. With 3 bases removed from V and 0 bases from J, the gap between germline ends came to 12 bases. Per the germline V gene, CDR1 is LGHDT and CDR2 is YNNKEL (reference sequence). CDR3 in amino acids: CASSQVPGPSYEQYF. The CDR3 DNA sequence: TGTGCCAGCAGCCAGGTACCAGGGCCCTCCTACGAGCAGTACTTC.

In DNA, the CDR3 is TGTGCCAGCAGCCAGGTTGTGATAACAGGTTCGAACACTGAAGCTTTCTTT. It encodes CASSQVVITGSNTEAFF. The rearrangement joins TRBV4-2 to TRBJ1-1, with D maybe TRBD1 (5 bases). Germline CDR1 reads LGHNA; CDR2 reads YNFKEQ. The CDR3 is 17 residues long. V lost 3 bases, J lost 1 base, and 18 bases lay in between.